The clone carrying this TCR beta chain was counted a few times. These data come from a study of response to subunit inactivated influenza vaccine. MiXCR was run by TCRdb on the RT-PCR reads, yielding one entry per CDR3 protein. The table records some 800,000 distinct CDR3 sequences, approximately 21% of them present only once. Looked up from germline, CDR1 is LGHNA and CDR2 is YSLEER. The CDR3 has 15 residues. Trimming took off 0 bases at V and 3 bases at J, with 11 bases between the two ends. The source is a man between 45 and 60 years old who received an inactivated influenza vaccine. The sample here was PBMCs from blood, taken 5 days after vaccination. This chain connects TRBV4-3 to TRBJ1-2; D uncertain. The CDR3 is CASSQDSRGHYGYTF. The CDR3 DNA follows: TGCGCCAGCAGCCAAGATTCACGGGGTCACTATGGCTACACCTTC.